The entry below describes one TCR beta chain. Its antigen is not identified. This record comes from a study of T cells in Graves' hyperthyroidism and ophthalmopathy. On the study more broadly: Before any treatment, at initial diagnosis, peripheral blood was collected.

RNA transcripts provided the source from which TCR beta CDR3 regions were amplified. First-round RT-PCR of the TCR CDR3 relied on the HTBI primer set. TCRdb fed the multiplex PCR reads into MiXCR, producing one record per CDR3 protein. The sample records around 300,000 distinct CDR3 sequences, about 20% being singletons. The V end lost 4 bases, the J end lost 2 bases, and 9 bases lay between the germline ends. Per germline, CDR1 LGHDT and CDR2 YNNKEL (reference sequence). CDR3 size: 15 residues. The study based diagnoses on clinical symptoms, serum thyroxine and TRAb, thyroid ultrasound and orbital computed tomography. Isolation of PBMCs was performed on around 10 ml fresh peripheral blood. General observations from the study: Clonotypes that were expanded in thyroid above 0.001 mostly appeared in blood too.

This receptor was identified in a man aged 30 to 39 with Graves' ophthalmopathy. This rearrangement joins TRBV3-1 to TRBJ2-6, with D tentatively TRBD1 (6 bases). The sequencing sample was made of blood. DNA for the CDR3: TGTGCCAGCAGCCTTAAGGGGGCTGGGGCCAACGTCCTGACTTTC. Its translation is CASSLKGAGANVLTF.